This TCR beta chain emerged from a study of OX40 agonist ivuxolimab in advanced cancers. Trimming stripped 5 bases from V and 1 base from J, with 12 bases between. CDR3 size: 15 residues. Germline CDR1 and CDR2: SGHAT and FQNNGV. Sequencing was performed with immunoSEQ multiplex PCR; in TCRdb, only in-frame clones are kept and a portion is missing. The sample shows approximately 100,000 clones, under 85% of them seen only once. This specimen was CD4+ or CD8+ T cells sorted from blood, taken in a trial of the OX40 agonist ivuxolimab. The sequence derives from an adult with an advanced solid tumor such as melanoma, head and neck, liver or kidney cancer. V is TRBV11-2 and J is TRBJ1-5; D not certain. DNA for the CDR3: TGTGCCAGCAGCCTAGGAGTGGTGAGCAATCAGCCCCAGCATTTT. It codes for CASSLGVVSNQPQHF.